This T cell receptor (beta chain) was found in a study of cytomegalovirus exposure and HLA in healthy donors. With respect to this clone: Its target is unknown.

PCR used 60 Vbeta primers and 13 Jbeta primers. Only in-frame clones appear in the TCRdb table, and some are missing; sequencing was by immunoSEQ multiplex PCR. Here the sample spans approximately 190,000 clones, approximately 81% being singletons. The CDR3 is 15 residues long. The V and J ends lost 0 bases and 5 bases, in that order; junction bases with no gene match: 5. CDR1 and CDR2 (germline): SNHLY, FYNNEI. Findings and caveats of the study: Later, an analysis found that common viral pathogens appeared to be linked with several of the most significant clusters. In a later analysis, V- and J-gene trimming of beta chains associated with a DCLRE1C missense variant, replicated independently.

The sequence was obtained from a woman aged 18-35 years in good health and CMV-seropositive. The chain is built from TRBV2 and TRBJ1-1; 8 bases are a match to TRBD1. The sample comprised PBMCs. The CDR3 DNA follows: TGTGCCAGCAGTGAAGCGCACAGGGGGTCAACTGAAGCTTTCTTT. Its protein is CASSEAHRGSTEAFF. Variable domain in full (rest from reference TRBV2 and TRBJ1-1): EPEVTQTPSHQVTQMGQEVILRCVPISNHLYFYWYRQILGQKVEFLVSFYNNEISEKSEIFDDQFSVERPDGSNFTLKIRSTKLEDSAMYFCASSEAHRGSTEAFFGQGTRLTVV.